These 17 T cell receptor beta chains share one sample of origin, sequenced in a study of PD-1 blockade in classical Hodgkin lymphoma. The method was immunoSEQ multiplex PCR; TCRdb's version includes in-frame clones alone and lacks a portion of them. The sample consists of fewer than 9,500 clones, around 90% of them appearing once. The time point: newly diagnosed, previously untreated cHL patient sample. From thawed PBMCs, CD8+ T cells were isolated by magnetic negative selection. The specimen sequenced was CD8+ T cells from blood. The receptors were sampled from a human donor with classical Hodgkin lymphoma.

The DNA of the CDR3 is TGTGCCAGCAGTTTCGGGACAGGAGGCTACACCTTC. Residues: CASSFGTGGYTF. The genes are TRBV27 and TRBJ1-2; 8 bases match TRBD1. J was trimmed by 8 bases and V by 3 bases; bases with no gene match: 2. The germline gives CDR1 MNHEY, CDR2 SMNVEV (reference sequence). This CDR3 has 12 residues.

The V and J genes are TRBV6-5 and TRBJ1-4, with TRBD1 matching 8 bases. V shed 6 bases and J 10 bases; nucleotides not matched to a gene: 7. Germline-derived CDR1 and CDR2 are MNHEY and SVGAGI. This CDR3 contains 13 residues. In nucleotides, the CDR3 is TGTGCCAGCAGCGGACAGGGTAGGGCAAAACTGTTTTTT. This gives the protein CASSGQGRAKLFF.

This clone was observed a few times. This chain uses TRBV2 with TRBJ2-7, with 7 bases lining up with TRBD1. Germline CDR1 reads SNHLY; CDR2 reads FYNNEI. The junction had 11 bases not matched to a gene; V was cut back by 6 bases and J by 0 bases. This CDR3 comprises 16 residues. CDR3 nucleotides: TGTGCCAGCAGCCCCGGACAGGTTATACCCTCCTACGAGCAGTACTTC. Amino acid sequence: CASSPGQVIPSYEQYF.

CDR3 protein: CASSSLTGLLYGYTF. The CDR3 nucleotides are TGTGCCAGCAGTTCTTTGACAGGGTTATTGTATGGCTACACCTTC. The chain employs TRBV28 and TRBJ1-2; 7 bases line up with TRBD1. Germline V lookup: CDR1 MDHEN, CDR2 SYDVKM. The CDR3 runs 15 residues. Trimming at V came to 4 bases and at J to 5 bases, leaving 10 bases not matched to a gene.

Here the CDR3 DNA reads TGCGCCAGCAGCCATGGGACAGTAACTAACTATGGCTACACCTTC. This gives the protein CASSHGTVTNYGYTF. The V gene is TRBV5-1, the J gene TRBJ1-2; 7 bases match TRBD1. V lost 4 bases, J lost 0 bases, and 6 bases stayed unmatched. The CDR3 covers 15 residues. Germline loops: CDR1 SGHRS, CDR2 YFSETQ. Filled out from reference TRBV5-1 and TRBJ1-2, the complete variable domain reads KAGVTQTPRYLIKTRGQQVTLSCSPISGHRSVSWYQQTPGQGLQFLFEYFSETQRNKGNFPGRFSGRQFSNSRSEMNVSTLELGDSALYLCASSHGTVTNYGYTFGSGTRLTVV.

The gene calls are TRBV6-6 and TRBJ2-3; D is possibly TRBD2 (5 bases). V lost 2 bases and J lost 1, with 13 bases in between. The CDR3 is made up of 16 amino acids. Per germline, CDR1 MNHNY and CDR2 SVGAGI (reference sequence). In DNA, the CDR3 is TGTGCCAGCAGTTACCCCCGGGAAGTGGGCACAGATACGCAGTATTTT. Translating it yields CASSYPREVGTDTQYF.

This chain links TRBV2 with TRBJ1-1; D is perhaps TRBD1 (5 bases). The V gene lost 3 bases and the J gene lost 4 bases, with 9 bases spanning the gap. This CDR3 has 13 residues. Looked up from germline, CDR1 is SNHLY and CDR2 is FYNNEI. The CDR3 DNA follows: TGTGCCAGCAGTGAGGGGGTAGGCACTGAAGCTTTCTTT. It specifies CASSEGVGTEAFF.

J is TRBJ1-1 and V is TRBV16; possibly TRBD1 for D (6 bases). Germline CDR1 and CDR2: KGHSY and FQNENV. Trimming stripped 4 bases from V and 1 base from J, with 10 bases between. CDR3 length equals 14 residues. In DNA, the CDR3 is TGTGCCAGCAGCCCGGGACACCGGAACACTGAAGCTTTCTTT. This encodes CASSPGHRNTEAFF.

V usage is TRBV9 and J usage is TRBJ2-7; TRBD1 matches at 8 bases. This CDR3 comprises 16 residues. CDR1 is SGDLS and CDR2 is YYNGEE in the germline V gene. V shed 3 bases, J shed 3 bases, and the junction held 11 bases outside the gene matches. In DNA, the CDR3 is TGTGCCAGCAGCGGCTTCCAGGGGGCGCTTCTCTACGAGCAGTACTTC. Translated, it gives CASSGFQGALLYEQYF.

The rearrangement uses TRBV12-5 and TRBJ2-3, with 9 positions matching TRBD2. This CDR3 has 15 residues. Germline assignment: CDR1 LGHNT and CDR2 FRNRAP. Germline trimming cut 5 bases from V and 4 bases from J; bases unmatched to any gene: 7. DNA for the CDR3: TGTGCTAGTGGTCTCTTGACTAGCGGCGCAGATACGCAGTATTTT. It is translated as CASGLLTSGADTQYF.

V usage is TRBV4-1 and J usage is TRBJ1-5, with 9 nucleotides matching TRBD1. J was trimmed by 4 bases and V by 5 bases; bases with no gene match: 6. Germline values: CDR1 MGHRA, CDR2 YSYEKL. The CDR3 covers 15 residues. CDR3 bases: TGCGCCAGCAGCGGTTCCGGGACAGGGAATCAGCCCCAGCATTTT. Translation gives CASSGSGTGNQPQHF.

The chain couples TRBV27 to TRBJ2-1, with 10 nucleotides matching TRBD2. The junction had 12 bases not matched to a gene; V was cut back by 6 bases and J by 7 bases. The CDR3 covers 16 residues. Germline CDR1 and CDR2: MNHEY and SMNVEV (reference sequence). CDR3 loop: CASRDGLAESRNEQFF. Written as DNA, the CDR3 is TGTGCCAGCAGGGACGGACTAGCGGAATCGAGGAATGAGCAGTTCTTC.

The chain couples TRBV4-2 to TRBJ1-1; 7 positions match TRBD1. This CDR3 has 15 residues. Germline values: CDR1 LGHNA, CDR2 YNFKEQ. V trimming: 0 bases; J trimming: 4 bases; junction bases outside the gene matches: 5. CDR3 sequence: CASSQDYRGPTEAFF. DNA of the CDR3: TGTGCCAGCAGCCAAGATTACAGGGGTCCCACTGAAGCTTTCTTT.

This sequence joins TRBV27 and TRBJ2-2; D uncertain. Trimming took 2 bases from V and 5 from J, leaving 3 bases between them. CDR3 length equals 12 residues. Germline lookup yields CDR1 MNHEY and CDR2 SMNVEV (reference sequence). CDR3 coding DNA: TGTGCCAGCAGTTTAGGTACCGGGGAGCTGTTTTTT. As protein: CASSLGTGELFF.

This chain links TRBV9 with TRBJ1-1; D ambiguous. Trimming left V 0 bases short and J 0 bases short, with 6 bases between. The CDR3 is 14 amino acids. Per germline, CDR1 SGDLS and CDR2 YYNGEE. The CDR3: CASSVGRMNTEAFF. In DNA, the CDR3 is TGTGCCAGCAGCGTAGGCAGGATGAACACTGAAGCTTTCTTT.

The genes are TRBV6-1 and TRBJ1-5; TRBD1 aligns across 9 bases. The CDR3 sequence is 15 residues long. After removal of 1 base from V and 7 bases from J, the junction contained 5 bases not matched to a gene. Looked up from germline, CDR1 is MNHNS and CDR2 is SASEGT. The CDR3 sequence: CASSEEGQGWQPQHF. The DNA for the CDR3 is TGTGCCAGCAGTGAAGAGGGACAGGGTTGGCAGCCCCAGCATTTT.

CDR3 sequence reads: CSVEDASSYNEQFF. DNA for the CDR3: TGCAGCGTTGAAGATGCCAGCTCCTACAATGAGCAGTTCTTC. The rearrangement links TRBV29-1 to TRBJ2-1, with D unresolved. This CDR3 contains 14 residues. V was trimmed by 0 bases and J by 0 bases, leaving 6 bases between them. The V gene's germline CDR1 is SQVTM and CDR2 ANQGSEA.